A selection of T cell receptor beta chains follows, all from one sample in a study of T cell responses to AZD1222 COVID-19 vaccine. The assay was immunoSEQ multiplex PCR, and TCRdb's table has in-frame clones only and misses some. The sample has 90,000 to 120,000 clones, 70% to 90% seen once. The sample consisted of peripheral blood, taken on day 0 of AZD1222 vaccination. All receptors derive from an adult in good health. Each CDR3 is given with its conserved first and last residue.

v_call cdr3_aa
TRBV19 CASSPQDSSGNTIYF
TRBV5-4 CASSPRDTEAFF
TRBV5-1 CASRPGQENTGELFF
TRBV28 CASSPGTPGANVLTF
TRBV11-3 CASRTDGNSYEQYF
TRBV4-2 CASSQLQGENSPLHF
TRBV12-2 CASRQETQYF
TRBV7-9 CASYRSGNTGELFF
TRBV7-2 CASARGSVRTEAFF
TRBV27 CASRLKGRLYYNEQFF
TRBV2 CASSGQGLSNQPQHF
TRBV27 CASSLRRTGEGGYTF
TRBV7-3 CASSPRQGTMNTEAFF
TRBV9 CASSPRGTSGRGEQFF
TRBV28 CASSLWGAKRETRRSYNEQFF
TRBV4-3 CASSQEALNTGELFF
TRBV5-1 CASSLASGTYEQYF
TRBV28 CASSTSATWYPQGQAGAFF
TRBV7-2 CASSLTRDSLMNTEAFF
TRBV4-2 CASSHGTGGNYGYTF